These 5 T cell receptor beta chains were all obtained from the same sample, sequenced in a study of cytomegalovirus exposure and HLA in healthy donors. Primers: 60 Vbeta forward and 13 Jbeta reverse. Data came from immunoSEQ multiplex PCR; TCRdb stores just in-frame clones and leaves some out. The profile shows 100,000 to 120,000 clones, 13% to 15% of them singletons. Specimen: PBMCs. The receptors originated from a female donor in good health and CMV-seronegative.

V is TRBV5-1 and J is TRBJ2-3; 14 nucleotides line up with TRBD2. The CDR3 has 16 residues. Germline loops: CDR1 SGHRS, CDR2 YFSETQ. V lost 3 bases to trimming and J lost 4 bases; unmatched junction nucleotides: 4. CDR3 sequence reads: CASSSGLAGAPDTQYF. CDR3 sequence (DNA): TGCGCCAGCAGCTCGGGACTAGCGGGGGCCCCAGATACGCAGTATTTT. Based on the CDR3 plus reference TRBV5-1 and TRBJ2-3, the full variable domain is KAGVTQTPRYLIKTRGQQVTLSCSPISGHRSVSWYQQTPGQGLQFLFEYFSETQRNKGNFPGRFSGRQFSNSRSEMNVSTLELGDSALYLCASSSGLAGAPDTQYFGPGTRLTVL.

This clone was picked up a small number of times. An end of the junction does not agree with germline; a read error may underlie this. The chain uses TRBV7-7 and TRBJ2-7, with 13 bases aligning to TRBD2. Germline CDR1 SSHAT, CDR2 FNYEAQ (reference sequence). The CDR3 has 15 amino acids. CDR3 protein: CASSPGTSGIYEQYF. The CDR3 DNA reads as TGTGCTAGCAGCCCCGGGACTAGCGGGATTTACGAGCAGTACTTC.

In nucleotides, the CDR3 is TGTGCCAGCAGGGTTAGCGGGTCCAGCTCCTACGAGCAGTACTTC. Translated, it gives CASRVSGSSSYEQYF. V is TRBV6-1 and J is TRBJ2-7; TRBD2 matches at 7 bases. V lost 6 bases and J lost 0; bases outside the gene matches: 8. CDR3 length equals 15 residues. Germline V lookup: CDR1 MNHNS, CDR2 SASEGT.

The chain recombines TRBV5-1 with TRBJ2-7; D perhaps matches TRBD2 (6 bases). There are 16 residues in the CDR3. Germline CDR1 SGHRS, CDR2 YFSETQ. V was cut by 6 bases and J by 3 bases, with 22 bases left in between. DNA for the CDR3: TGCGCCAGCAAAGTGGGACTCGGGTCCACCCTCTACGAGCAGTACTTC. Translation gives CASKVGLGSTLYEQYF.

The CDR3 coding sequence is TGCGCCAGCAGCCTCCGACAGGGGGCTTGGGGCACAGATACGCAGTATTTT. Its translation: CASSLRQGAWGTDTQYF. The V call is TRBV4-3, the J call TRBJ2-3; 10 bases align to TRBD1. Germline V gene data show CDR1 as LGHNA and CDR2 as YSLEER. V lost 4 bases and J lost 1; bases outside the gene matches: 8. The CDR3 loop spans 17 amino acids.